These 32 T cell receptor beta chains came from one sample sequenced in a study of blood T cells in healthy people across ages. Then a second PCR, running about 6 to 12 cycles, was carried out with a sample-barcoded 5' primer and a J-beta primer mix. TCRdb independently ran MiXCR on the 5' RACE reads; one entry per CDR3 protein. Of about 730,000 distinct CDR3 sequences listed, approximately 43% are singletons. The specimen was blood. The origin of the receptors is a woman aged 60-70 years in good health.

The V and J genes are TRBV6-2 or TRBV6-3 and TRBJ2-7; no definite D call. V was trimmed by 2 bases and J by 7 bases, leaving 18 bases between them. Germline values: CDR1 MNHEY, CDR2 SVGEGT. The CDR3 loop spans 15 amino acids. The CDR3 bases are TGTGCCAGCAGTTACGCGGAAAGCACCCTGTTTGAGCAGTACTTC. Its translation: CASSYAESTLFEQYF.

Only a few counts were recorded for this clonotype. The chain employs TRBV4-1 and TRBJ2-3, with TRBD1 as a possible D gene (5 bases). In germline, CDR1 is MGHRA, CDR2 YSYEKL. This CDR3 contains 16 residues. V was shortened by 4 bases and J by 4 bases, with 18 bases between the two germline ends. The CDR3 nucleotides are TGCGCCAGCAGCCCCCTGAAAGGGCAGGGATCAGATACGCAGTATTTT. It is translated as CASSPLKGQGSDTQYF.

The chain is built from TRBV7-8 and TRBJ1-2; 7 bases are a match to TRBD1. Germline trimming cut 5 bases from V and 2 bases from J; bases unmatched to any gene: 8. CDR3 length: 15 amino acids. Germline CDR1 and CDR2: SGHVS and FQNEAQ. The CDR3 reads CASSPRDSKNYGYTF. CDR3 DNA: TGTGCCAGCAGCCCGAGGGACAGCAAAAACTATGGCTACACCTTC.

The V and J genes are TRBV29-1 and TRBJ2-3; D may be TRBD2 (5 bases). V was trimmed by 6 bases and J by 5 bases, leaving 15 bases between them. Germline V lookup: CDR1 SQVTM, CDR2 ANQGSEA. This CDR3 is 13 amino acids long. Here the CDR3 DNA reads TGCAGCGTCGACTCCGGGATGGGAGATACGCAGTATTTT. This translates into CSVDSGMGDTQYF.

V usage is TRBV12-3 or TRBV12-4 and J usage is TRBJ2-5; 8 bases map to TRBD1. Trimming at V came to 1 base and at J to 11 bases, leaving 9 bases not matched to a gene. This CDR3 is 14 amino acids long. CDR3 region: CASSLGQGSNEQYF. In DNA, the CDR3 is TGTGCCAGCAGTTTAGGACAGGGGTCAAATGAGCAGTACTTC.

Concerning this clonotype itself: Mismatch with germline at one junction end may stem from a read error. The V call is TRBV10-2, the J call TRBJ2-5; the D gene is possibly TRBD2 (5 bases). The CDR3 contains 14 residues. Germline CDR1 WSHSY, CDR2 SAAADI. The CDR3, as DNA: TGCGCCAGTAGTGGGAGAGGGTACCAAGAGACCCAGTACTTC. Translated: CASSGRGYQETQYF.

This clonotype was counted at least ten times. The chain's CDR3 is CASSPRDRAYEQYF. The CDR3 nucleotides are TGTGCCAGCAGCCCGAGGGACAGGGCCTACGAGCAGTACTTC. The chain is built from TRBV7-8 and TRBJ2-7; TRBD1 agrees at 9 bases. The J segment lost 2 bases and the V segment lost 5 bases, leaving 4 bases of the junction unmatched. The germline V gene encodes CDR1 SGHVS and CDR2 FQNEAQ. The CDR3 runs to 14 residues.

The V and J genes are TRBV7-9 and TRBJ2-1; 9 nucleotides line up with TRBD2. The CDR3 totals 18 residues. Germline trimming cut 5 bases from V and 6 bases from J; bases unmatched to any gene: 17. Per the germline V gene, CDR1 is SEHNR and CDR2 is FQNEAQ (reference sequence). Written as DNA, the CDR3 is TGTGCCAGCAGCCCATCAGGGGGTGGTAGCGGGAGAGTCAATGAGCAGTTCTTC. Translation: CASSPSGGGSGRVNEQFF.

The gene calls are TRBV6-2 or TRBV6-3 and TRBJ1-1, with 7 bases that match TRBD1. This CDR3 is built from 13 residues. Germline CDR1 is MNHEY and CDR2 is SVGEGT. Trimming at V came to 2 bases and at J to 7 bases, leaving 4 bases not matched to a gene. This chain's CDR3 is CASSYDRVSEAFF. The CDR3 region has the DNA TGTGCCAGCAGTTACGACAGGGTGAGTGAAGCTTTCTTT.

In nucleotides, the CDR3 is TGTGCCAGTCTCGGGGCGGGGCAAGAGGCCCAGTACTTC. This encodes CASLGAGQEAQYF. The chain couples TRBV6-2 or TRBV6-3 to TRBJ2-4; D is perhaps TRBD2 (6 bases). CDR1 and CDR2 (germline): MNHEY, SVGEGT. The CDR3 extends over 13 amino acids. The germline V and J ends were trimmed by 9 bases and 13 bases, with 22 bases remaining between them.

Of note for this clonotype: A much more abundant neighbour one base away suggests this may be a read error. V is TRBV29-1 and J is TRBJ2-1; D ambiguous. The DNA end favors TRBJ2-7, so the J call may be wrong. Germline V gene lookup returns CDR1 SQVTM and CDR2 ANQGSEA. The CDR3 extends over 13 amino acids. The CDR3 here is CSHSRSSYNEQYF. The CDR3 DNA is TGCAGTCACAGTCGGAGCTCCTACAATGAGCAGTACTTC.

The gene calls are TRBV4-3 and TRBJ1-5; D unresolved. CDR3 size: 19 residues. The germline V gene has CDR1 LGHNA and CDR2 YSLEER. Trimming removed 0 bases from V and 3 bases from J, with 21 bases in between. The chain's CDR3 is CASSQERLEVTSFNQPQHF. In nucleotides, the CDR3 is TGCGCCAGCAGCCAAGAACGATTGGAGGTAACAAGTTTCAATCAGCCCCAGCATTTT.

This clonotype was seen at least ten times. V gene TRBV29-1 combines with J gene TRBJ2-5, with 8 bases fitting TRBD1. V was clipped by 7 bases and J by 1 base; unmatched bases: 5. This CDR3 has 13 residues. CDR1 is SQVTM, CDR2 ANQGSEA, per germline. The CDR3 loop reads CSGGQDLQETQYF. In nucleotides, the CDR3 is TGCAGCGGGGGACAGGACCTCCAAGAGACCCAGTACTTC.

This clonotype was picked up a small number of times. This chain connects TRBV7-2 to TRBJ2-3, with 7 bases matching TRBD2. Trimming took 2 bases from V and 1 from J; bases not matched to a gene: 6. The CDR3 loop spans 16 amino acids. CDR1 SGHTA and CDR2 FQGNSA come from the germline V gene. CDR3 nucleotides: TGTGCCAGCAGCTTATCTGTGGGGGGGGGCACAGATACGCAGTATTTT. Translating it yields CASSLSVGGGTDTQYF.

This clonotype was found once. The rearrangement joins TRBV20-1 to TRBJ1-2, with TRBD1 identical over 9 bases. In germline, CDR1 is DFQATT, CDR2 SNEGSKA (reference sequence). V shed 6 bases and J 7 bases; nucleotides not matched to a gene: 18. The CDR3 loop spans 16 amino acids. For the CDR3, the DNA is TGCAGTGCCCCAGAGAATCGGGACAGGGCGATTGGTGGCTACACCTTC. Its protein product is CSAPENRDRAIGGYTF.

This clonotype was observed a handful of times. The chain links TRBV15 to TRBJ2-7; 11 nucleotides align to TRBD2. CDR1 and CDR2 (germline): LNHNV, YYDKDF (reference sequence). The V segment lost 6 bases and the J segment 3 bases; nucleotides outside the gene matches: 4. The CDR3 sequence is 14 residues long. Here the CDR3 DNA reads TGTGCCACCAGGGAAACTAGCGGGAGCTACGAGCAGTACTTC. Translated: CATRETSGSYEQYF.

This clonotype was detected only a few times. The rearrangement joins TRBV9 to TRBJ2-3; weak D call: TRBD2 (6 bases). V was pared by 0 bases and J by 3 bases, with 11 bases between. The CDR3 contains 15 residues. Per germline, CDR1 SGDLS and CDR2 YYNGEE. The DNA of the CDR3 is TGTGCCAGCAGCGTAGCATTGGAGGGGACAGATACGCAGTATTTT. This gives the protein CASSVALEGTDTQYF.

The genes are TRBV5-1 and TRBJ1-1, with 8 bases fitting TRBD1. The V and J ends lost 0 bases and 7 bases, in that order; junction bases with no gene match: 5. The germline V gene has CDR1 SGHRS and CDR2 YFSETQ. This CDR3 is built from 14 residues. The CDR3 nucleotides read TGCGCCAGCAGCTTGGAGGGCAGGGGGCATGAAGCTTTCTTT. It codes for CASSLEGRGHEAFF.

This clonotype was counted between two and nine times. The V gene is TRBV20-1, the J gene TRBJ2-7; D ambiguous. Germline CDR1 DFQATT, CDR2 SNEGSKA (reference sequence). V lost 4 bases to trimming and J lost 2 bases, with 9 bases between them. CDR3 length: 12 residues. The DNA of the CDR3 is TGCAGTGCTAATAACAGACCCTACGAGCAGTACTTC. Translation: CSANNRPYEQYF.

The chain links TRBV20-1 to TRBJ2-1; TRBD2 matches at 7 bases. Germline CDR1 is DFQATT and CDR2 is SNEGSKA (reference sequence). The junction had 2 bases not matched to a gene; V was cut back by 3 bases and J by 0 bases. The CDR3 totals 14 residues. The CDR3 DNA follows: TGCAGTGCTAGTCTAGCGGCCTCCTACAATGAGCAGTTCTTC. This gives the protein CSASLAASYNEQFF.

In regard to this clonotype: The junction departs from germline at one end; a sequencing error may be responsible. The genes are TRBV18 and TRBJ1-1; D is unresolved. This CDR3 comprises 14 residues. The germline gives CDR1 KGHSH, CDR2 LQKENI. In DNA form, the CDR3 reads TGTACCAGCTCCCATAAGAACATGAACACTGAAGCTTTCTTT. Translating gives CTSSHKNMNTEAFF.

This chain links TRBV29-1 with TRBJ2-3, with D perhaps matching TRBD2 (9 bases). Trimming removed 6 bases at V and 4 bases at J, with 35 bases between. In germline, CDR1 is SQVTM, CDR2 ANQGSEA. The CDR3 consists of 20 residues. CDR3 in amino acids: CSVASGQGPSWAGGPDTQYF. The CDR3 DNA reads TGCAGCGTAGCTTCCGGACAGGGCCCTTCCTGGGCGGGAGGGCCAGATACGCAGTATTTT.

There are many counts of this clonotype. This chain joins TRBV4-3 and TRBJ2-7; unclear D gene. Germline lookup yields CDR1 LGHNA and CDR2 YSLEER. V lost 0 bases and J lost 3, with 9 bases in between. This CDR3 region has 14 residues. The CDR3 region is CASSQEGYGYEQYF. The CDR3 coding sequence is TGCGCCAGCAGCCAAGAAGGATATGGCTACGAGCAGTACTTC.

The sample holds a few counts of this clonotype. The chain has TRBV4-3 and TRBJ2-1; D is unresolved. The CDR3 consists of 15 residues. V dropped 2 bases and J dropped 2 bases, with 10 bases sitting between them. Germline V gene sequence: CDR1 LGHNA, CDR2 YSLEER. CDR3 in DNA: TGCGCCAGCAGCCAATTTGCGGTTGCCTACAATGAGCAGTTCTTC. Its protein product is CASSQFAVAYNEQFF.

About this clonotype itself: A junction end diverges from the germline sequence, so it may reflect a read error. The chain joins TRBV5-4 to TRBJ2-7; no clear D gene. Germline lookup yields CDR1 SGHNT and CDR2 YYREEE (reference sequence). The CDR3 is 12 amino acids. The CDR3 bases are TGTGCCGGCAGCACCCCCGGTTACGAGCAGTACTTC. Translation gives CAGSTPGYEQYF. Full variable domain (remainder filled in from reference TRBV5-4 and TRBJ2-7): ETGVTQSPTHLIKTRGQQVTLRCSSQSGHNTVSWYQQALGQGPQFIFQYYREEENGRGNFPPRFSGLQFPNYSSELNVNALELDDSALYLCAGSTPGYEQYFGPGTRLTVT.

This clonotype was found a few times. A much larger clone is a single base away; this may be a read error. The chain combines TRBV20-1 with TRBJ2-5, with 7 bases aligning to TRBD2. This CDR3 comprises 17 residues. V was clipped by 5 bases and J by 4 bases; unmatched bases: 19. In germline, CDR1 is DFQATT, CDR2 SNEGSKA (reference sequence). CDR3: CSAPTSSGRSVGETQYF. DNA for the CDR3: TGCAGTGCTCCCACCTCTAGCGGTAGGAGCGTTGGAGAGACCCAGTACTTC.

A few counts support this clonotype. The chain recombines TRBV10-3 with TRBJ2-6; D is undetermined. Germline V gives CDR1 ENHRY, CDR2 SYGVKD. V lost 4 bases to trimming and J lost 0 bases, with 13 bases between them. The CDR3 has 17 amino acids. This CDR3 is CAISGAGVGSGANVLTF. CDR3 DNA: TGTGCCATCAGTGGTGCTGGCGTAGGCTCTGGGGCCAACGTCCTGACTTTC.

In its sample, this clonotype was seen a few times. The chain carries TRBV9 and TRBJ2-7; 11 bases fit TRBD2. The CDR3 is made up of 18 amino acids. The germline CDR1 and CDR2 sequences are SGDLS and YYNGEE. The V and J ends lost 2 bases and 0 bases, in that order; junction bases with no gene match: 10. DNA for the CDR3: TGTGCCAGCAGCGTTCAAGCGGCGACTAGCGGGATCTCCTACGAGCAGTACTTC. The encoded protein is CASSVQAATSGISYEQYF.

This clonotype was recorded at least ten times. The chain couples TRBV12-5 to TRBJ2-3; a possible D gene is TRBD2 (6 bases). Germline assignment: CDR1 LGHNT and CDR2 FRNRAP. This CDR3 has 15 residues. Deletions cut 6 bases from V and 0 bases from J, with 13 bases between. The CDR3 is CASGPPGLSTDTQYF. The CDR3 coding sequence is TGTGCTAGTGGGCCGCCGGGACTTAGCACAGATACGCAGTATTTT.

CDR3 in amino acids: CASSQTGARTNQPQHF. The CDR3 bases are TGTGCCAGCAGCCAAACCGGGGCACGCACCAATCAGCCCCAGCATTTT. The V and J genes are TRBV3-1 and TRBJ1-5; possibly TRBD1 for D (5 bases). In germline, CDR1 is LGHDT, CDR2 YNNKEL (reference sequence). The CDR3 extends over 16 amino acids. Deletions cut 2 bases from V and 3 bases from J, with 14 bases between.

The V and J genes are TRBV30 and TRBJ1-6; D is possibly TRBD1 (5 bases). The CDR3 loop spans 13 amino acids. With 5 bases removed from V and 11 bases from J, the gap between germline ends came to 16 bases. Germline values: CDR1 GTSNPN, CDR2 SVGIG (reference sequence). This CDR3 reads CAWGDAGIPPLHF. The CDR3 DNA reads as TGTGCCTGGGGGGACGCCGGGATTCCACCCCTCCACTTT.

CDR3 nucleotides: TGTGCCAGCAGTTCTCCGGGACGGCGAGGGGAGACCCAGTACTTC. Amino acids: CASSSPGRRGETQYF. J is TRBJ2-5 and V is TRBV6-5; TRBD1 or TRBD2 may be the D gene (5 bases each). Germline assignment: CDR1 MNHEY and CDR2 SVGAGI. Trimming removed 4 bases from V and 5 bases from J, with 17 bases in between. There are 15 residues in the CDR3.